Listed below are T cell receptor beta chains from one sample, sequenced in a study of cytomegalovirus exposure and HLA in healthy donors. Assay: immunoSEQ multiplex PCR; the TCRdb copy retains only in-frame clones and omits some. This table has approximately 71,000 clones, approximately 94% appearing once. Input material: PBMCs. The receptors derive from a woman under 30 in good health and CMV-seronegative. Both conserved end residues are part of each CDR3. The D gene is left open where the match is weak. The size field is filled for only some rows; it gives once, few, many or a size class.

J,D,size,length,V,DNA,CDR3
TRBJ2-1,.,.,16,TRBV4-2,TGTGCCAGCAGCCCCGGCGGGGAAAGCTCCTACAATGAGCAGTTCTTC,CASSPGGESSYNEQFF
TRBJ2-1,.,.,15,TRBV7-3,TGTGCCAGCAGCTTAAGAGGGGGAAGCTACAATGAGCAGTTCTTC,CASSLRGGSYNEQFF
TRBJ1-3,TRBD1,few,15,TRBV6-1,TGTGCCAGCATCCGGACAGGGGAGGGAGGAAACACCATATATTTT,CASIRTGEGGNTIYF
TRBJ2-7,TRBD2,.,14,TRBV6-5,TGTGCCAGCACCGGGACTAGCGGGAGCTACGAGCAGTACTTC,CASTGTSGSYEQYF
TRBJ1-2,TRBD1,.,14,TRBV6-1,TGTGCCAGCCAGACAGGGGGACAATTCTATGGCTACACCTTC,CASQTGGQFYGYTF
TRBJ2-5,TRBD2,.,17,TRBV11-2,TGTGCCAGCAGCCTAAGGGTCCCACTAGCGGGGGTAGGGACCCAGTACTTC,CASSLRVPLAGVGTQYF
TRBJ2-7,.,.,14,TRBV10-3,TGTGCCATCAGAGAGATAGCGGCCTCGGACGAGCAGTACTTC,CAIREIAASDEQYF
TRBJ2-1,.,.,13,TRBV27,TGTGCCAGCACCTACGGGATCTACAATGAGCAGTTCTTC,CASTYGIYNEQFF
TRBJ1-6,.,.,17,TRBV21-1,TGTGCCAGCGGCCGGACTTCAGCTACGTCGCGTAATTCACCCCTCCACTTT,CASGRTSATSRNSPLHF
TRBJ2-6,TRBD1,.,18,TRBV7-8,TGTGCCAGCAGCTTCAACAGGGGCTCAGCAACTGGGGCCAACGTCCTGACTTTC,CASSFNRGSATGANVLTF
TRBJ2-3,TRBD1,medium-sized,15,TRBV6-1,TGTGCCAGCAGTGAAGGGACAGGGGGCGCAGATACGCAGTATTTT,CASSEGTGGADTQYF
TRBJ2-7,TRBD2,once,18,TRBV7-2,TGTGCCAGCAGCTTCCAAAGTCCGCTAGCGGGGGGTTCCTACGAGCAGTACTTC,CASSFQSPLAGGSYEQYF
TRBJ2-2,.,.,16,TRBV7-9,TGTGCCAGCAGCTTTTGGGGCAGATCGAACACCGGGGAGCTGTTTTTT,CASSFWGRSNTGELFF
TRBJ2-7,TRBD1,.,13,TRBV19,TGTGCCAGTAGTATGGGACAGACCTACGAGCAGTACTTC,CASSMGQTYEQYF
TRBJ2-2,.,few,14,TRBV6-4,TGTGCCAGCAGCCATACTCCTGAAACCGGGGAGCTGTTTTTT,CASSHTPETGELFF
TRBJ2-3,TRBD2,once,15,TRBV6-6,TGTGCCAGCAGGTCTAGCGGGAGTAGCACAGATACGCAGTATTTT,CASRSSGSSTDTQYF
TRBJ2-1,TRBD1,.,14,TRBV29-1,TGCAGCGTTGTCTCCGCTGAACAGGGGAATGAGCAGTTCTTC,CSVVSAEQGNEQFF
TRBJ2-2,.,.,14,TRBV19,TGTGCCAGTAGTATAATGCAACGCGCCGGGGAGCTGTTTTTT,CASSIMQRAGELFF
TRBJ2-3,TRBD2,.,15,TRBV9,TGTGCCAGCAGCCCCGGACTAGCTAGCACAGATACGCAGTATTTT,CASSPGLASTDTQYF
TRBJ2-1,TRBD2,.,15,TRBV18,TGTGCCAGCTCAGCTACTAGCGGGGGGGCAAATGAGCAGTTCTTC,CASSATSGGANEQFF
TRBJ1-2,.,.,14,TRBV27,TGTGCCAGCAGTTTACTAAGGGGAGGGGAAGGCTACACCTTC,CASSLLRGGEGYTF
TRBJ2-5,TRBD1,once,16,TRBV19,TGTGCCAGTAGTCTCGGAGTGAACAGGGGCCAAGAGACCCAGTACTTC,CASSLGVNRGQETQYF
TRBJ2-5,.,.,13,TRBV28,TGTGCCAGTTCGAGGGATTTGGGGGAGACCCAGTACTTC,CASSRDLGETQYF
TRBJ1-1,.,.,12,TRBV7-9,TGTGTCTCAAGGCCGGGAAACACTGAAGCTTTCTTT,CVSRPGNTEAFF
TRBJ1-5,.,.,15,TRBV27,TGTGCCAACAGTTCGGGGGGCGCGAGCAATCAGCCCCAGCATTTT,CANSSGGASNQPQHF
TRBJ1-3,TRBD1,.,16,TRBV30,TGTGCCTGGGCTGGGGGACAGGGATTCTCTGGAAACACCATATATTTT,CAWAGGQGFSGNTIYF
TRBJ2-3,.,.,16,TRBV19,TGTGCCAGTACGAGCAGGGGGGAATGGGGCACAGATACGCAGTATTTT,CASTSRGEWGTDTQYF
TRBJ2-3,TRBD2,.,15,TRBV4-1,TGCGCCAGCAGCCAACCCGGACTAGCGGCAGATACGCAGTATTTT,CASSQPGLAADTQYF
TRBJ2-7,TRBD2,.,15,TRBV11-2,TGTGCCAGCAGTCCGAGCGGGGGGCCACTTCTCGAGCAGTACTTC,CASSPSGGPLLEQYF